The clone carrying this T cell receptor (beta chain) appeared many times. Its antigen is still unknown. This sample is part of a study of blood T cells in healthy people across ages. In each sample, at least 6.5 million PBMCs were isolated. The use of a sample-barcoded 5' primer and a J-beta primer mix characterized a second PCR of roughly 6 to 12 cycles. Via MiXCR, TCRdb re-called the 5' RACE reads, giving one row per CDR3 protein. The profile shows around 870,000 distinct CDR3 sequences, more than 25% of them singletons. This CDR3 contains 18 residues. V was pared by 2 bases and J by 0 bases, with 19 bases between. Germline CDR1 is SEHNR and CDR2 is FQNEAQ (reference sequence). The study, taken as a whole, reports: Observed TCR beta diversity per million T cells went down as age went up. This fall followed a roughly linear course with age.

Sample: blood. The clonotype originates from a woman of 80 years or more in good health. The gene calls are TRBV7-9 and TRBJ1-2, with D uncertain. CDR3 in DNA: TGTGCCAGCAGCTTACGCGACCCGAGGGCTGGAGCTAACTATGGCTACACCTTC. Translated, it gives CASSLRDPRAGANYGYTF. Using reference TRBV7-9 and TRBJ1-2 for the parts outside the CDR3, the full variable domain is DTGVSQNPRHKITKRGQNVTFRCDPISEHNRLYWYRQTLGQGPEFLTYFQNEAQLEKSRLLSDRFSAERPKGSFSTLEIQRTEQGDSAMYLCASSLRDPRAGANYGYTFGSGTRLTVV.